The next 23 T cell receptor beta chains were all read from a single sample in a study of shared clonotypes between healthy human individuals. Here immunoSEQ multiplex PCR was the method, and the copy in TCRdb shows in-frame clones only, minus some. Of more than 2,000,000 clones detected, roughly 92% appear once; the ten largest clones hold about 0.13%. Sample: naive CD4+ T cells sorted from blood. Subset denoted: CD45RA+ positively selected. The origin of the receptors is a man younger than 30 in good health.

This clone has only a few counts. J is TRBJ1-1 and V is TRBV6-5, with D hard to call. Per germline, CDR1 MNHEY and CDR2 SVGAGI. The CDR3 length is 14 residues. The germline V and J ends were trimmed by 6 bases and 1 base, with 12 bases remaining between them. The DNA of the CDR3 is TGTGCCAGCAGGGGCCAAACAGAGAACACTGAAGCTTTCTTT. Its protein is CASRGQTENTEAFF.

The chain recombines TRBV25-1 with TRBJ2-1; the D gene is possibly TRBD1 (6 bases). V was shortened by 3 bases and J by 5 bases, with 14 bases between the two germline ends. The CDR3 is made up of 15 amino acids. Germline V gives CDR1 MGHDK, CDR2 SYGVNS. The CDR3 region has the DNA TGTGCCAGCAGTGAGCCCGGCAGGGGCGACAATGAGCAGTTCTTC. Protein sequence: CASSEPGRGDNEQFF. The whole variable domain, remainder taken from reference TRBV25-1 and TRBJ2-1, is EADIYQTPRYLVIGTGKKITLECSQTMGHDKMYWYQQDPGMELHLIHYSYGVNSTEKGDLSSESTVSRIRTEHFPLTLESARPSHTSQYLCASSEPGRGDNEQFFGPGTRLTVL.

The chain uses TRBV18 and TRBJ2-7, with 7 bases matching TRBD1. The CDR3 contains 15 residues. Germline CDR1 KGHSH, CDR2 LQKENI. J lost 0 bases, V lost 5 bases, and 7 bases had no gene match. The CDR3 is CASSTTGANSYEQYF. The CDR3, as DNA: TGTGCCAGCTCAACAACAGGGGCCAACTCCTACGAGCAGTACTTC.

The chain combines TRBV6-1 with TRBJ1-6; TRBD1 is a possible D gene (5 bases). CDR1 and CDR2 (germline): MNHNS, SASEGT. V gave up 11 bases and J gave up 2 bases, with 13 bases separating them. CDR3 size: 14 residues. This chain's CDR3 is CAGGAGPYNSPLHF. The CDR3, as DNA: TGTGCCGGGGGTGCCGGCCCCTATAATTCACCCCTCCACTTT.

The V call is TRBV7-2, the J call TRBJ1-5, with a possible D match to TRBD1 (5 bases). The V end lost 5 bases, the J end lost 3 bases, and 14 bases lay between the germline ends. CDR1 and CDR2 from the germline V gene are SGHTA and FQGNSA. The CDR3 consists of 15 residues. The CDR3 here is CASSPGAGYNQPQHF. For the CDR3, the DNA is TGTGCCAGCAGCCCCGGCGCAGGGTACAATCAGCCCCAGCATTTT.

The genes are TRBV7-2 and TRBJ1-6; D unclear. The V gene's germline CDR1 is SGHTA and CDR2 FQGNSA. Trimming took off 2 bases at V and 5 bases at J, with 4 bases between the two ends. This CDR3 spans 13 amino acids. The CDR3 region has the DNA TGTGCCAGCAGCTTACGGAATAATTCACCCCTCCACTTT. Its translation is CASSLRNNSPLHF. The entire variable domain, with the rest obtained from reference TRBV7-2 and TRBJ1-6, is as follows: GAGVSQSPSNKVTEKGKDVELRCDPISGHTALYWYRQSLGQGLEFLIYFQGNSAPDKSGLPSDRFSAERTGGSVSTLTIQRTQQEDSAVYLCASSLRNNSPLHFGNGTRLTVT.

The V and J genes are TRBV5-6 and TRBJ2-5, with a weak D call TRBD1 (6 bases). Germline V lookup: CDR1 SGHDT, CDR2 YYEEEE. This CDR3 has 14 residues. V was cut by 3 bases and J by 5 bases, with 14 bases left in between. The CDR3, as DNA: TGTGCCAGCAGCTGGACAGTCCTGCGGGAGACCCAGTACTTC. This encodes CASSWTVLRETQYF.

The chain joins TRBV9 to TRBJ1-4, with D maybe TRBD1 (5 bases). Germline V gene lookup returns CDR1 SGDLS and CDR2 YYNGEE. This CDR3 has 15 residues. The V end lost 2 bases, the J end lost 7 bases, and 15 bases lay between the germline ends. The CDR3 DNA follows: TGTGCCAGCAGCGTTTCCCAGACAGTCGGTGAAAAACTGTTTTTT. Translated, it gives CASSVSQTVGEKLFF.

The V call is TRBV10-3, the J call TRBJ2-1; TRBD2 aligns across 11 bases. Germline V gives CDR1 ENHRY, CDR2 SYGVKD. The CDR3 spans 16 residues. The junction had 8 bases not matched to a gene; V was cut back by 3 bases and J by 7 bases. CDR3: CAISDQIAGGINEQFF. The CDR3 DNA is TGTGCCATCAGTGACCAGATAGCGGGAGGGATAAATGAGCAGTTCTTC.

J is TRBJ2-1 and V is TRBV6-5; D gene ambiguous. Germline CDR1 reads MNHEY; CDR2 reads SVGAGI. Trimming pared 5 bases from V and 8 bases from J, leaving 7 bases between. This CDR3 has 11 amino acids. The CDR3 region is CASSGFDEQFF. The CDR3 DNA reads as TGTGCCAGCAGTGGTTTTGATGAGCAGTTCTTC.

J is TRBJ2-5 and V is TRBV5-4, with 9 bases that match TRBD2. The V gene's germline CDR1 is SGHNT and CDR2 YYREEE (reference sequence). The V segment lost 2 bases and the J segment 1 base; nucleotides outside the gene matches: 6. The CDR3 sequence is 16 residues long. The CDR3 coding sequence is TGTGCCAGCAGCTTAAAAGCGGGGGGATTCCAAGAGACCCAGTACTTC. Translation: CASSLKAGGFQETQYF.

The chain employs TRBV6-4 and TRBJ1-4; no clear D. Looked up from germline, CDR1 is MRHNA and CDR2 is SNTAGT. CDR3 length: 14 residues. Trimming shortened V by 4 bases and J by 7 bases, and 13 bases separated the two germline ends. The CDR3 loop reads CASSVTEWGEKLFF. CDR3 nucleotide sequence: TGTGCCAGCAGTGTCACAGAATGGGGTGAAAAACTGTTTTTT.

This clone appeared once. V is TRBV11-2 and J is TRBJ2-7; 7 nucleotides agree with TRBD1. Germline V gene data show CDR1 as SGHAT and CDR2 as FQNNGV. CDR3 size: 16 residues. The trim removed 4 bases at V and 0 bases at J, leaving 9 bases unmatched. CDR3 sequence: CASSSRQGPSSYEQYF. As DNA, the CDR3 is TGTGCCAGCAGCTCCCGACAGGGCCCGTCCTCCTACGAGCAGTACTTC.

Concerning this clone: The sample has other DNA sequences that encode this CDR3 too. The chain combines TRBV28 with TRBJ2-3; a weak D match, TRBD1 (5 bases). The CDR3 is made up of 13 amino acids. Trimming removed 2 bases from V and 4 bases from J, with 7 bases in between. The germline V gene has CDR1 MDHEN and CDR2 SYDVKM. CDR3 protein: CASSLQGPDTQYF. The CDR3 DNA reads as TGTGCCAGCAGTTTACAGGGTCCAGATACGCAGTATTTT.

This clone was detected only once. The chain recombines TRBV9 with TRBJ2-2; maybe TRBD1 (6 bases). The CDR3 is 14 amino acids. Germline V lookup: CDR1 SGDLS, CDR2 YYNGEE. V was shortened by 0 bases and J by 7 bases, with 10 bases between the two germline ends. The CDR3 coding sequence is TGTGCCAGCAGCGTAGCTACAGGGTTCGGGGAGCTGTTTTTT. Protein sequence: CASSVATGFGELFF.

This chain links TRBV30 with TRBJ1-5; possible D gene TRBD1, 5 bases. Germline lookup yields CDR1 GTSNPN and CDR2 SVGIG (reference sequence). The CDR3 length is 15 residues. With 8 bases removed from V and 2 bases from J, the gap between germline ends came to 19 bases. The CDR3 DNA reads TGTGCCCCTAAGGGCGGCCTGGGGGGCAATCAGCCCCAGCATTTT. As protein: CAPKGGLGGNQPQHF.

The chain's CDR3 is CASSKRTGKVGSDTQYF. The CDR3 DNA is TGTGCCAGCAGCAAAAGGACCGGGAAGGTTGGATCAGATACGCAGTATTTT. The V call is TRBV7-2, the J call TRBJ2-3; a possible D gene is TRBD2 (5 bases). Trimming left V 5 bases short and J 4 bases short, with 22 bases between. The CDR3 runs to 17 residues. The germline V gene has CDR1 SGHTA and CDR2 FQGNSA. Combining the CDR3 with reference TRBV7-2 and TRBJ2-3 gives the whole variable domain GAGVSQSPSNKVTEKGKDVELRCDPISGHTALYWYRQSLGQGLEFLIYFQGNSAPDKSGLPSDRFSAERTGGSVSTLTIQRTQQEDSAVYLCASSKRTGKVGSDTQYFGPGTRLTVL.

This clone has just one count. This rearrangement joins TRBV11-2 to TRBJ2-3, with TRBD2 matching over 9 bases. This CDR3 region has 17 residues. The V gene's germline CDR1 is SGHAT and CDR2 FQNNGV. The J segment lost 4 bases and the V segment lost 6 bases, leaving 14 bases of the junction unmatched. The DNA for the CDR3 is TGTGCCAGCAGAGCGTGGGGGAAGCGGGGGGCCCCAGATACGCAGTATTTT. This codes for CASRAWGKRGAPDTQYF.

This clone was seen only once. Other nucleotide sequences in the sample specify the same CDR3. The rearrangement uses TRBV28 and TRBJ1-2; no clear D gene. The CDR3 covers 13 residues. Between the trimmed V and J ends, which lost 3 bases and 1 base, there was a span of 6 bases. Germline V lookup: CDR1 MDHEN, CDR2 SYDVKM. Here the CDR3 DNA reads TGTGCCAGCAGTTTGGACGGTAACTATGGCTACACCTTC. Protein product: CASSLDGNYGYTF.

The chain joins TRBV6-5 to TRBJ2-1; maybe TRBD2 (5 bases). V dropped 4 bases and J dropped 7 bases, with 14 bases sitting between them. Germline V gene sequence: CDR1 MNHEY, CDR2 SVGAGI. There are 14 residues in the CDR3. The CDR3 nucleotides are TGTGCCAGCAGTTCCGTAAGGCGGGCTAATGAGCAGTTCTTC. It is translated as CASSSVRRANEQFF.

The CDR3 region is CASSPTGQSTDTQYF. For the CDR3, the DNA is TGTGCCAGCAGCCCGACCGGGCAAAGCACAGATACGCAGTATTTT. This chain uses TRBV7-3 with TRBJ2-3; D is ambiguous. From germline, CDR1 is SGHTA and CDR2 FQGTGA. The V end lost 5 bases, the J end lost 0 bases, and 12 bases lay between the germline ends. This CDR3 contains 15 residues.

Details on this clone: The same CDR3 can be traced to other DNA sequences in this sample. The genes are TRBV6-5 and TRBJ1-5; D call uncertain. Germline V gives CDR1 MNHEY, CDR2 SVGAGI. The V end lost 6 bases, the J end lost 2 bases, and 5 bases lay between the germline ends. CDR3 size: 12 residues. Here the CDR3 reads CASRDGNQPQHF. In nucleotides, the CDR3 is TGTGCCAGCAGGGACGGCAATCAGCCCCAGCATTTT.

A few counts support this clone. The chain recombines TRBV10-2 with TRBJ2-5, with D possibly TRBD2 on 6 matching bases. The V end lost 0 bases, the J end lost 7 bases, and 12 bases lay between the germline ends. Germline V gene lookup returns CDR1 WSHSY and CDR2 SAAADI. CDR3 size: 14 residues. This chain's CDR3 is CASSESAGRGTQYF. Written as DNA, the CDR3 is TGCGCCAGCAGTGAGTCGGCAGGGCGGGGGACCCAGTACTTC.